These 30 T cell receptor beta chains were sequenced from one sample in a study of cytomegalovirus exposure and HLA in healthy donors. Measured with immunoSEQ multiplex PCR; TCRdb has only the in-frame clones, and not every one. The sample consists of 70,000 or so clones, 94% of them appearing once. Input material: PBMCs. The receptors were sampled from a woman aged 18 to 35 in good health and CMV-seropositive.

The rearrangement links TRBV29-1 to TRBJ2-1; possibly TRBD1 for D (6 bases). The germline V and J ends were trimmed by 0 bases and 1 base, with 16 bases remaining between them. This CDR3 region has 17 residues. Germline V gene lookup returns CDR1 SQVTM and CDR2 ANQGSEA. DNA of the CDR3: TGCAGCGTTGAAGAGGGGGCACGAAGTCCATCCTACAATGAGCAGTTCTTC. Translation gives CSVEEGARSPSYNEQFF.

The chain joins TRBV5-6 to TRBJ2-6; 12 bases agree with TRBD1. V lost 3 bases to trimming and J lost 3 bases; unmatched junction nucleotides: 7. The CDR3 length is 18 residues. The germline CDR1 and CDR2 sequences are SGHDT and YYEEEE. This CDR3 is CASSYDGTGGFGANVLTF. As DNA, the CDR3 is TGTGCCAGCAGCTACGACGGGACAGGGGGCTTTGGGGCCAACGTCCTGACTTTC.

The V call is TRBV1, the J call TRBJ1-3; the tabulated D call, TRBD1, remains unverified against the DNA. TRBV1 is a known pseudogene. There are 16 residues in the CDR3. CDR3 nucleotides: TGCACCAGCAGTCGCTGGGACACTTACTCTGGAAACACCATATATTTT. This encodes CTSSRWDTYSGNTIYF.

The J gene is TRBJ1-2, the V gene TRBV10-3, with 10 bases aligning to TRBD1. The CDR3 runs 14 residues. V dropped 4 bases and J dropped 3; count of bases not matched to a gene: 2. Germline V gene sequence: CDR1 ENHRY, CDR2 SYGVKD. CDR3 in DNA: TGTGCCATCAGTGGGGACAGGGGTCACTATGGCTACACCTTC. Translating gives CAISGDRGHYGYTF.

The chain employs TRBV7-9 and TRBJ2-5, with 7 nucleotides matching TRBD1. Germline lookup yields CDR1 SEHNR and CDR2 FQNEAQ (reference sequence). The CDR3 is 14 amino acids. The V gene end was trimmed by 1 base and the J gene end by 5 bases; junction bases not matched to a gene: 4. CDR3 in DNA: TGTGCCAGCAGCTTAGTTGAGGGGGCGGAGACCCAGTACTTC. This translates into CASSLVEGAETQYF.

The chain uses TRBV7-9 and TRBJ2-1; 10 positions match TRBD2. V lost 1 base to trimming and J lost 0 bases; unmatched junction nucleotides: 6. CDR1 and CDR2 from the germline V gene are SEHNR and FQNEAQ (reference sequence). The CDR3 has 18 residues. CDR3 DNA: TGTGCCAGCAGCTTAGACGGTCTAGCGGGGGTCTCCTACAATGAGCAGTTCTTC. It specifies CASSLDGLAGVSYNEQFF.

The rearrangement links TRBV6-1 to TRBJ2-1, with 7 positions matching TRBD1. Germline V gene sequence: CDR1 MNHNS, CDR2 SASEGT. The CDR3 sequence is 16 residues long. Germline trimming cut 4 bases from V and 6 bases from J; bases unmatched to any gene: 12. CDR3 sequence reads: CASSVTGAGPLNEQFF. CDR3 in DNA: TGTGCCAGCAGTGTAACAGGGGCCGGACCCCTCAATGAGCAGTTCTTC.

This clone was recorded only once. This rearrangement joins TRBV5-1 to TRBJ1-4; TRBD1 aligns across 7 bases. This CDR3 contains 17 residues. V dropped 2 bases and J dropped 1; count of bases not matched to a gene: 8. Germline CDR1 and CDR2: SGHRS and YFSETQ. The CDR3 region has the DNA TGCGCCAGCAGCTTCGACTCTCAGGGGGTAACTAATGAAAAACTGTTTTTT. Its translation is CASSFDSQGVTNEKLFF.

The chain employs TRBV5-8 and TRBJ2-5; 14 nucleotides line up with TRBD2. This CDR3 contains 16 residues. With V trimmed by 4 bases and J by 5 bases, 7 bases remained unmatched. Germline assignment: CDR1 SGHTS and CDR2 YDEGEE. CDR3 protein: CASSDRLAGGLETQYF. The CDR3 DNA is TGTGCCAGCAGCGATAGACTAGCGGGGGGGCTCGAGACCCAGTACTTC.

J is TRBJ1-1 and V is TRBV6-5, with D perhaps matching TRBD1 (6 bases). The CDR3 totals 14 residues. CDR1 and CDR2 (germline): MNHEY, SVGAGI. V gave up 6 bases and J gave up 10 bases, with 21 bases separating them. CDR3 protein: CASRTGIQGSVAFF. In DNA form, the CDR3 reads TGTGCCAGCAGGACAGGAATACAGGGATCGGTAGCTTTCTTT.

This rearrangement joins TRBV6-5 to TRBJ2-1; 7 nucleotides agree with TRBD1. This CDR3 has 13 amino acids. Germline-derived CDR1 and CDR2 are MNHEY and SVGAGI. V lost 6 bases, J lost 7 bases, and 6 bases stayed unmatched. CDR3 in DNA: TGTGCCAGCAGCTCGACAGGGAGAAATGAGCAGTTCTTC. Residues: CASSSTGRNEQFF.

This clone appeared once. This chain uses TRBV7-6 with TRBJ2-1, with D possibly matching TRBD2 (5 bases). The CDR3 totals 14 residues. Trimming left V 0 bases short and J 5 bases short, with 8 bases between. Germline V lookup: CDR1 SGHVS, CDR2 FNYEAQ. CDR3 in DNA: TGTGCCAGCAGCTTAGCGGGAGACGACAATGAGCAGTTCTTC. Translating it yields CASSLAGDDNEQFF.

Written as DNA, the CDR3 is TGTGCCAGCAGCCGGTTCACAGGGGGCGGCACTGAAGCTTTCTTT. It translates to CASSRFTGGGTEAFF. The rearrangement uses TRBV7-9 and TRBJ1-1; 9 positions match TRBD1. With 5 bases clipped from V and 4 bases from J, the junction kept 8 bases outside the gene matches. Germline V lookup: CDR1 SEHNR, CDR2 FQNEAQ (reference sequence). The CDR3 is 15 residues long.

Concerning this clone itself: The germline gene is not matched at one end of the junction; a read error may be the cause. V usage is TRBV6-5 and J usage is TRBJ1-1; 11 nucleotides agree with TRBD1. The CDR3 runs 14 residues. Germline V lookup: CDR1 MNHEY, CDR2 SVGAGI. The CDR3 DNA is TGTGCCAGCAGTACCTTCCCTGGACAGGGGGCCGAGAACTTT. This translates into CASSTFPGQGAENF.

The genes are TRBV7-9 and TRBJ1-1; 7 nucleotides agree with TRBD1. Trimming took 3 bases from V and 1 from J; bases not matched to a gene: 2. This CDR3 comprises 14 residues. In germline, CDR1 is SEHNR, CDR2 FQNEAQ (reference sequence). The CDR3 region has the DNA TGTGCCAGCAGCTTCCGGGACAGGAACACTGAAGCTTTCTTT. This codes for CASSFRDRNTEAFF.

This chain connects TRBV27 to TRBJ2-7, with a possible D match to TRBD2 (6 bases). This CDR3 spans 16 amino acids. Trimming stripped 0 bases from V and 5 bases from J, with 17 bases between. Per the germline V gene, CDR1 is MNHEY and CDR2 is SMNVEV (reference sequence). In nucleotides, the CDR3 is TGTGCCAGCAGTTTATCCCAACCAGCCGGGAGACACGAGCAGTACTTC. This translates into CASSLSQPAGRHEQYF.

A single count supports this clone. The chain joins TRBV23-1 to TRBJ2-7; 7 bases are a match to TRBD1. TRBV23-1 is recorded as an ORF, its role being uncertain. Unmatched junction bases numbered 12, after V lost 2 bases and J lost 2 bases. The CDR3 runs 17 residues. In nucleotides, the CDR3 is TGCGCCAGCAGTCAAGGAGCCGGGACAGCGTTAACCTACGAGCAGTACTTC. Its protein is CASSQGAGTALTYEQYF.

This clone appeared once. The V call is TRBV11-2, the J call TRBJ2-3; D remains unclear. V was shortened by 5 bases and J by 5 bases, with 11 bases between the two germline ends. The CDR3 runs 13 residues. Germline CDR1 and CDR2: SGHAT and FQNNGV. The CDR3 nucleotides read TGTGCCAGCAGCGCATTAGCCGGAGATACGCAGTATTTT. Its translation: CASSALAGDTQYF.

The V gene is TRBV14, the J gene TRBJ2-2; 9 bases map to TRBD2. The V segment lost 1 base and the J segment 3 bases; nucleotides outside the gene matches: 12. The length of the CDR3 is 19 residues. CDR1 and CDR2 from the germline V gene are SGHDN and FVKESK. CDR3 in DNA: TGTGCCAGCAGCCAAGCCTATCTTAGCGGGAGCGGGCACACCGGGGAGCTGTTTTTT. Its protein product is CASSQAYLSGSGHTGELFF.

V is TRBV9 and J is TRBJ1-3, with D tentatively TRBD1 (5 bases). Trimming stripped 3 bases from V and 4 bases from J, with 17 bases between. The CDR3 extends over 16 amino acids. In germline, CDR1 is SGDLS, CDR2 YYNGEE. The CDR3: CASSAHQTGGGNTIYF. DNA of the CDR3: TGTGCCAGCAGCGCTCATCAAACAGGTGGAGGAAACACCATATATTTT. The whole variable domain, filled in from reference TRBV9 and TRBJ1-3, reads DSGVTQTPKHLITATGQRVTLRCSPRSGDLSVYWYQQSLDQGLQFLIQYYNGEERAKGNILERFSAQQFPDLHSELNLSSLELGDSALYFCASSAHQTGGGNTIYFGEGSWLTVV.

The J gene is TRBJ1-1, the V gene TRBV10-1; no clear D gene. CDR1 and CDR2 (germline): WNHNN, SYGVQD (reference sequence). The CDR3 is 14 residues long. With 0 bases removed from V and 4 bases from J, the gap between germline ends came to 9 bases. The CDR3 reads CASSESSRSTEAFF. CDR3 DNA sequence: TGCGCCAGCAGTGAGTCTAGCAGAAGCACTGAAGCTTTCTTT.

This chain uses TRBV19 with TRBJ1-2, with 7 nucleotides matching TRBD1. J was trimmed by 8 bases and V by 7 bases; bases with no gene match: 10. This CDR3 is 13 amino acids long. CDR1 and CDR2 from the germline V gene are LNHDA and SQIVND (reference sequence). CDR3 nucleotide sequence: TGTGCCAGTACCCTGGACAGGCTTGGCGGCTACACCTTC. Its protein product is CASTLDRLGGYTF.

The chain couples TRBV11-2 to TRBJ1-1; TRBD1 matches at 12 bases. CDR3 length equals 17 residues. The junction had 12 bases not matched to a gene; V was cut back by 5 bases and J by 5 bases. Germline V gene data show CDR1 as SGHAT and CDR2 as FQNNGV. The CDR3 DNA sequence: TGTGCCAGCAGCCCGACCCGGGACAGGGGGCGAAGTACTGAAGCTTTCTTT. This translates into CASSPTRDRGRSTEAFF. Filled out from reference TRBV11-2 and TRBJ1-1, the complete variable domain reads EAGVAQSPRYKIIEKRQSVAFWCNPISGHATLYWYQQILGQGPKLLIQFQNNGVVDDSQLPKDRFSAERLKGVDSTLKIQPAKLEDSAVYLCASSPTRDRGRSTEAFFGQGTRLTVV.

This clone was counted a single time. The chain carries TRBV30 and TRBJ2-7; D is ambiguous. The germline V gene encodes CDR1 GTSNPN and CDR2 SVGIG (reference sequence). V shed 5 bases and J shed 0 bases, with 14 bases lying between them. CDR3 length equals 14 residues. The CDR3 spells CAWARLKSSYEQYF. As DNA, the CDR3 is TGTGCCTGGGCCCGACTTAAGAGCTCCTACGAGCAGTACTTC. The full variable domain, in which reference TRBV30 and TRBJ2-7 provide the parts outside the CDR3, is SQTIHQWPATLVQPVGSPLSLECTVEGTSNPNLYWYRQAAGRGLQLLFYSVGIGQISSEVPQNLSASRPQDRQFILSSKKLLLSDSGFYLCAWARLKSSYEQYFGPGTRLTVT.

V usage is TRBV21-1 and J usage is TRBJ2-7; the DNA was not used to check the table's D call, TRBD2. TRBV21-1 is annotated as a pseudogene. The CDR3 is 16 residues long. In DNA, the CDR3 is TGTGCCAGCAGCCCTGTTTTTCCCGGGTCCATCTACGAGCAGTACTTC. It yields the protein CASSPVFPGSIYEQYF.

The genes are TRBV5-1 and TRBJ1-3; TRBD1 aligns across 9 bases. The V and J ends lost 0 bases and 2 bases, in that order; junction bases with no gene match: 0. CDR1 and CDR2 (germline): SGHRS, YFSETQ. The CDR3 is 15 amino acids. The CDR3 region is CASSLGTGAGNTIYF. CDR3 coding DNA: TGCGCCAGCAGCTTGGGGACAGGGGCTGGAAACACCATATATTTT.

V usage is TRBV30 and J usage is TRBJ1-1, with TRBD1 identical over 7 bases. The length of the CDR3 is 14 residues. After removal of 2 bases from V and 5 bases from J, the junction contained 8 bases not matched to a gene. In germline, CDR1 is GTSNPN, CDR2 SVGIG (reference sequence). CDR3 region: CAWSTQGSVTEAFF. CDR3 coding DNA: TGTGCCTGGAGTACACAGGGGTCGGTTACTGAAGCTTTCTTT.

V and J are TRBV9 and TRBJ1-2, with D perhaps matching TRBD1 (6 bases). CDR1 and CDR2 from the germline V gene are SGDLS and YYNGEE. Deletions cut 4 bases from V and 2 bases from J, with 18 bases between. This CDR3 has 16 residues. CDR3 in DNA: TGTGCCAGCAGCTCCCATGGGACACCTGACAACTATGGCTACACCTTC. This gives the protein CASSSHGTPDNYGYTF.

This clone occurred once. The J gene is TRBJ2-7, the V gene TRBV4-1, with TRBD2 matching over 7 bases. CDR3 length equals 16 residues. V dropped 2 bases and J dropped 4; count of bases not matched to a gene: 11. Germline values: CDR1 MGHRA, CDR2 YSYEKL. The DNA for the CDR3 is TGCGCCAGCAGCCAATATTTGTGGGAGGGCCCATACGAGCAGTACTTC. This gives the protein CASSQYLWEGPYEQYF.

This chain uses TRBV6-1 with TRBJ2-1; no reliable D call. CDR3 length: 15 residues. V was shortened by 7 bases and J by 0 bases, with 13 bases between the two germline ends. CDR1 is MNHNS, CDR2 SASEGT, per germline. The CDR3 nucleotides are TGTGCCAGCAACGCGTGGTCAAGCTCCTACAATGAGCAGTTCTTC. As protein: CASNAWSSSYNEQFF.